The next 32 T cell receptor beta chains were all read from a single sample in a study of Ad26.COV2.S vaccination and SARS-CoV-2 variants. Produced via immunoSEQ multiplex PCR; TCRdb's table is partial and in-frame only. This sample carries 350,000 to 450,000 clones, about nine tenths of them seen once, and the ten largest clones take 3.4%. The treatment denotes: roughly 18 received Ad26.COV2.S at low or high dose, single or two shots; roughly five received placebo; per-sample allocation not given. Sampling happened 63 days after the first vaccine or placebo injection. The sequenced sample was peripheral blood, obtained in a trial of Ad26.COV2.S vaccine versus placebo. The source of these receptors is a person between 18 and 59 years old who received the Ad26.COV2.S COVID-19 vaccine or a placebo.

This clone was counted between two and nine times. This CDR3 reads CASSVRARETQYF. CDR3 in DNA: TGTGCCAGCAGCGTCCGGGCTCGAGAGACCCAGTACTTC. This chain joins TRBV13 and TRBJ2-5; D call uncertain. The V end lost 5 bases, the J end lost 4 bases, and 11 bases lay between the germline ends. The CDR3 covers 13 residues. Germline values: CDR1 PRHDT, CDR2 FYEKMQ (reference sequence).

The gene calls are TRBV7-2 and TRBJ1-1; D ambiguous. CDR1 is SGHTA and CDR2 is FQGNSA in the germline V gene. This CDR3 has 14 amino acids. V lost 4 bases and J 3 bases, leaving 12 bases between the germline ends. The DNA of the CDR3 is TGTGCCAGCAGCTCCATCGGGTCTGACACTGAAGCTTTCTTT. Protein product: CASSSIGSDTEAFF.

DNA for the CDR3: TGTGCCAGCTCACCAATTACAACTAATGAAAAACTGTTTTTT. The encoded protein is CASSPITTNEKLFF. The rearrangement links TRBV18 to TRBJ1-4; D remains unclear. Between the trimmed V and J ends, which lost 2 bases and 0 bases, there was a span of 4 bases. The CDR3 runs 14 residues. Germline V CDR1 and CDR2: KGHSH, LQKENI. Full variable domain (remainder filled in from reference TRBV18 and TRBJ1-4): NAGVMQNPRHLVRRRGQEARLRCSPMKGHSHVYWYRQLPEEGLKFMVYLQKENIIDESGMPKERFSAEFPKEGPSILRIQQVVRGDSAAYFCASSPITTNEKLFFGSGTQLSVL.

This chain links TRBV5-3 with TRBJ1-6; tentatively, D is TRBD1 (6 bases). TRBV5-3 is an open reading frame, and its role is uncertain. Trimming cost V 0 bases and J 10 bases, with 20 bases left between them. The CDR3 sequence is 17 residues long. CDR3 sequence reads: CARSLVGRGPGGSPLHF. The CDR3 nucleotides are TGTGCCAGAAGCTTGGTGGGCAGGGGACCGGGCGGGTCACCCCTCCACTTT.

The chain couples TRBV11-2 to TRBJ1-4; the match to TRBD1 covers 7 bases. The CDR3 length is 14 residues. Losses at the gene ends were 1 base for V and 8 bases for J; bases not matched to a gene: 4. The germline V gene has CDR1 SGHAT and CDR2 FQNNGV. CDR3 sequence (DNA): TGTGCCAGCAGCTTAGGACAGGGTCGGGAAAAACTGTTTTTT. Amino acid sequence: CASSLGQGREKLFF.

This chain uses TRBV7-2 with TRBJ2-3, with a possible D match to TRBD2 (6 bases). The germline V gene encodes CDR1 SGHTA and CDR2 FQGNSA. CDR3 length: 15 residues. V lost 4 bases and J 2 bases, leaving 13 bases between the germline ends. The CDR3 protein is CASSSSVGYTDTQYF. The CDR3 bases are TGTGCCAGCAGCTCTAGCGTTGGGTACACAGATACGCAGTATTTT.

The rearrangement links TRBV30 to TRBJ2-3; the match to TRBD1 covers 7 bases. Germline CDR1 and CDR2: GTSNPN and SVGIG (reference sequence). The CDR3 runs 15 residues. The V and J ends lost 5 bases and 0 bases, in that order; junction bases with no gene match: 8. In DNA, the CDR3 is TGTGCCTGGTCACAGGGGTTGGGTAGCACAGATACGCAGTATTTT. Translation gives CAWSQGLGSTDTQYF.

This clone has more than one count but fewer than ten. The rearrangement uses TRBV19 and TRBJ1-2; no firm D call. CDR1 is LNHDA and CDR2 is SQIVND in the germline V gene (reference sequence). This CDR3 has 14 residues. With 1 base removed from V and 5 bases from J, the gap between germline ends came to 11 bases. The CDR3 reads CASSIGPAGYGYTF. For the CDR3, the DNA is TGTGCCAGTAGTATAGGCCCCGCGGGATATGGCTACACCTTC.

The chain is built from TRBV4-1 and TRBJ2-7; TRBD1 aligns across 7 bases. Germline CDR1 MGHRA, CDR2 YSYEKL. The CDR3 covers 15 residues. The V and J ends lost 1 base and 4 bases, in that order; junction bases with no gene match: 7. CDR3 region: CASSQVPGTAYEQYF. The CDR3 DNA follows: TGCGCCAGCAGCCAAGTACCCGGGACAGCGTACGAGCAGTACTTC.

The chain recombines TRBV5-6 with TRBJ2-5; the match to TRBD2 covers 8 bases. Germline CDR1 reads SGHDT; CDR2 reads YYEEEE. Trimming took 1 base from V and 4 from J; bases not matched to a gene: 6. There are 15 residues in the CDR3. The CDR3 DNA follows: TGTGCCAGCAGCTTGTTTCACGGGGGGGCAGAGACCCAGTACTTC. It encodes CASSLFHGGAETQYF.

The J gene is TRBJ1-2, the V gene TRBV27; 8 bases agree with TRBD1. V was pared by 4 bases and J by 5 bases, with 9 bases of the junction left unmatched. CDR3 size: 15 residues. From germline, CDR1 is MNHEY and CDR2 SMNVEV (reference sequence). The CDR3 protein is CASSSPGQGSYGYTF. For the CDR3, the DNA is TGTGCCAGCAGTTCCCCTGGACAGGGATCGTATGGCTACACCTTC.

The rearrangement joins TRBV5-1 to TRBJ2-3, with 7 bases identical to TRBD2. CDR1 is SGHRS and CDR2 is YFSETQ in the germline V gene. Trimming took 0 bases from V and 2 from J; bases not matched to a gene: 3. The CDR3 is 15 residues long. CDR3 in DNA: TGCGCCAGCAGCTTGGTGGGGGGGAACACAGATACGCAGTATTTT. Translating gives CASSLVGGNTDTQYF.

This clone was seen just once. V gene TRBV15 combines with J gene TRBJ1-5; 8 bases agree with TRBD1. The V and J ends lost 8 bases and 4 bases, in that order; junction bases with no gene match: 16. Looked up from germline, CDR1 is LNHNV and CDR2 is YYDKDF (reference sequence). There are 17 residues in the CDR3. The CDR3 loop reads CATLKTAGGLRNQPQHF. DNA for the CDR3: TGTGCCACCTTAAAGACCGCAGGGGGCTTAAGAAATCAGCCCCAGCATTTT. Complete variable domain (other parts from reference TRBV15 and TRBJ1-5): DAMVIQNPRYQVTQFGKPVTLSCSQTLNHNVMYWYQQKSSQAPKLLFHYYDKDFNNEADTPDNFQSRRPNTSFCFLDIRSPGLGDTAMYLCATLKTAGGLRNQPQHFGDGTRLSIL.

V and J are TRBV30 and TRBJ1-1, with D unclear. The CDR3 is made up of 10 amino acids. Germline V CDR1 and CDR2: GTSNPN, SVGIG (reference sequence). The V end lost 2 bases, the J end lost 7 bases, and 5 bases lay between the germline ends. The CDR3 sequence is CAWSRVEAFF. The CDR3 nucleotides read TGTGCCTGGAGTAGAGTTGAAGCTTTCTTT.

CDR3 protein: CASSQRLAGGLDTQYF. The CDR3 DNA sequence: TGTGCCAGCAGCCAAAGACTAGCGGGGGGGCTAGATACGCAGTATTTT. The V gene is TRBV11-1, the J gene TRBJ2-3; 14 nucleotides match TRBD2. Germline V gene lookup returns CDR1 SGHAT and CDR2 FQDESV (reference sequence). The CDR3 spans 16 residues. V was pared by 5 bases and J by 5 bases, with 6 bases of the junction left unmatched.

V and J are TRBV6-5 and TRBJ2-7, with 8 bases aligning to TRBD1. Per germline, CDR1 MNHEY and CDR2 SVGAGI. Losses at the gene ends were 7 bases for V and 3 bases for J; bases not matched to a gene: 5. This CDR3 region has 13 residues. The CDR3 protein is CASNLDRDYEQYF. CDR3 in DNA: TGTGCCAGCAATCTGGACAGGGACTACGAGCAGTACTTC.

This chain uses TRBV4-2 with TRBJ1-2; D is perhaps TRBD1 (5 bases). Trimming shortened V by 0 bases and J by 4 bases, and 9 bases separated the two germline ends. This CDR3 is built from 14 residues. Germline V gene sequence: CDR1 LGHNA, CDR2 YNFKEQ. CDR3 region: CASSQDWGGYGYTF. The CDR3 nucleotides are TGTGCCAGCAGCCAAGATTGGGGCGGCTATGGCTACACCTTC.

V is TRBV19 and J is TRBJ2-7; TRBD2 matches at 8 bases. The germline V gene encodes CDR1 LNHDA and CDR2 SQIVND (reference sequence). CDR3 size: 19 residues. Trimming at V came to 5 bases and at J to 1 base, leaving 19 bases not matched to a gene. CDR3 loop: CASSPQGTMSGGQSYEQYF. For the CDR3, the DNA is TGTGCCAGTAGTCCACAGGGTACGATGAGCGGGGGCCAATCCTACGAGCAGTACTTC.

This rearrangement joins TRBV19 to TRBJ1-1; 7 nucleotides match TRBD1. The ends lost 6 bases at V and 8 bases at J; junction bases unmatched: 6. CDR3 size: 12 residues. The germline CDR1 and CDR2 sequences are LNHDA and SQIVND (reference sequence). CDR3 nucleotide sequence: TGTGCCAGTAGCCCGGGACAGCTAGAAGCTTTCTTT. Its translation is CASSPGQLEAFF.

The chain carries TRBV27 and TRBJ1-1; TRBD1 might be the D (5 bases). V was cut by 3 bases and J by 3 bases, with 11 bases left in between. The CDR3 has 14 residues. Germline V CDR1 and CDR2: MNHEY, SMNVEV (reference sequence). The CDR3 spells CASSLEGFYTEAFF. The CDR3 bases are TGTGCCAGCAGTTTGGAGGGGTTTTACACTGAAGCTTTCTTT.

This chain uses TRBV12-3 or TRBV12-4 with TRBJ2-1; no clear D gene. Trimming pared 5 bases from V and 9 bases from J, leaving 11 bases between. The CDR3 covers 12 residues. The CDR3 DNA reads TGTGCCAGCAGTATAAACGGTGCTGAGCAGTTCTTC. It codes for CASSINGAEQFF.

The rearrangement links TRBV6-1 to TRBJ1-5; D uncertain. Trimming took 1 base from V and 0 from J, leaving 7 bases between them. CDR3 length: 15 amino acids. Germline V CDR1 and CDR2: MNHNS, SASEGT. The CDR3 reads CASSEGHYSNQPQHF. The CDR3 nucleotides are TGTGCCAGCAGTGAAGGACATTATAGCAATCAGCCCCAGCATTTT.

The V and J genes are TRBV5-5 and TRBJ2-7; TRBD1 agrees at 9 bases. The CDR3 runs to 16 residues. The germline CDR1 and CDR2 sequences are SGHKS and YYEKEE (reference sequence). J lost 0 bases, V lost 4 bases, and 8 bases had no gene match. The CDR3 here is CASSPDGTGISYEQYF. For the CDR3, the DNA is TGTGCCAGCAGCCCCGACGGGACAGGGATCTCCTACGAGCAGTACTTC.

The V gene is TRBV10-3, the J gene TRBJ1-1, with D possibly being TRBD1 (5 bases). The CDR3 loop spans 14 amino acids. Germline V CDR1 and CDR2: ENHRY, SYGVKD. The germline V and J ends were trimmed by 2 bases and 5 bases, with 12 bases remaining between them. The CDR3 sequence is CAISETGLGTEAFF. As DNA, the CDR3 is TGTGCCATCAGTGAGACAGGCTTGGGGACTGAAGCTTTCTTT.

The chain uses TRBV3-1 (or the pseudogene TRBV3-2) and TRBJ2-1, with D possibly being TRBD2 (6 bases). This CDR3 contains 16 residues. V was pared by 4 bases and J by 4 bases, with 17 bases between. Germline CDR1 and CDR2: LGHDT and YNNKEL (reference sequence). This CDR3 is CASSLGGRLDYNEQFF. CDR3 DNA: TGTGCCAGCAGCCTAGGAGGGAGGCTCGATTACAATGAGCAGTTCTTC.

The V call is TRBV27, the J call TRBJ1-1; D is unresolved. The germline V and J ends were trimmed by 3 bases and 3 bases, with 17 bases remaining between them. The CDR3 totals 16 residues. Germline-derived CDR1 and CDR2 are MNHEY and SMNVEV (reference sequence). CDR3 amino acids: CASSFEEIGWDTEAFF. As DNA, the CDR3 is TGTGCCAGCAGTTTTGAGGAGATTGGATGGGACACTGAAGCTTTCTTT.

V is TRBV5-4 and J is TRBJ2-1, with D unresolved. Trimming removed 4 bases at V and 8 bases at J, with 13 bases between. Germline V gene sequence: CDR1 SGHNT, CDR2 YYREEE (reference sequence). This CDR3 is 13 amino acids long. CDR3: CASSVPTSDEQFF. CDR3 coding DNA: TGTGCCAGCAGCGTGCCTACCAGCGATGAGCAGTTCTTC.

The rearrangement uses TRBV29-1 and TRBJ2-2, with TRBD2 identical over 14 bases. The V segment lost 7 bases and the J segment 4 bases; nucleotides outside the gene matches: 8. This CDR3 comprises 16 residues. The germline CDR1 and CDR2 sequences are SQVTM and ANQGSEA. The DNA of the CDR3 is TGCAGCGCCCCTGGGACTAGCGGGGGTCGCACCGGGGAGCTGTTTTTT. Translating gives CSAPGTSGGRTGELFF.

This clone was observed once. The junction and the germline gene differ at one end; a read error may be behind it. The chain links TRBV7-6 to TRBJ2-1; TRBD2 agrees at 11 bases. The CDR3 loop spans 15 amino acids. Germline values: CDR1 SGHVS, CDR2 FNYEAQ. The CDR3, as DNA: TGTGCCAGCAGTTTAGCGGGGGGGCCCCTCAATGAGCAGTTCTTC. Protein sequence: CASSLAGGPLNEQFF.

The chain uses TRBV20-1 and TRBJ1-5; TRBD1 aligns across 7 bases. There are 14 residues in the CDR3. The germline gives CDR1 DFQATT, CDR2 SNEGSKA (reference sequence). V was clipped by 3 bases and J by 7 bases; unmatched bases: 9. Here the CDR3 DNA reads TGCAGTGCTAGTTTTAAGGGGGCTTGGCAGCCCCAGCATTTT. This codes for CSASFKGAWQPQHF.

This clone appeared a few times. The CDR3 bases are TGTGCCAGTAAACAGGGGAATGAAAAACTGTTTTTT. This translates into CASKQGNEKLFF. The chain joins TRBV19 to TRBJ1-4; 7 positions agree with TRBD1. Per germline, CDR1 LNHDA and CDR2 SQIVND (reference sequence). V lost 7 bases to trimming and J lost 5 bases; unmatched junction nucleotides: 1. This CDR3 comprises 12 residues.

Only a few counts were recorded for this clone. This chain joins TRBV18 and TRBJ1-1, with 7 bases matching TRBD1. V lost 2 bases to trimming and J lost 4 bases; unmatched junction nucleotides: 10. Germline assignment: CDR1 KGHSH and CDR2 LQKENI. The CDR3 spans 16 residues. CDR3 loop: CASSPMGQIIGTEAFF. The CDR3 coding sequence is TGTGCCAGCTCACCAATGGGACAGATTATTGGCACTGAAGCTTTCTTT.